This T cell receptor (beta chain) was captured in a study of T cell responses to AZD1222 COVID-19 vaccine. On this clone itself: Its target is not known.

Study results and caveats: There were repertoire samples only from the period after the peak T cell response. White British donors predominated, females outnumbered males, and clonal diversity was possibly underestimated.

Clones were read by immunoSEQ multiplex PCR, and TCRdb kept only the in-frame ones, dropping some. The repertoire has approximately 56,000 clones, over 75% of them found once; the top ten carry over 12%. Germline trimming cut 4 bases from V and 4 bases from J; bases unmatched to any gene: 2. The length of the CDR3 is 13 residues. Per the germline V gene, CDR1 is SGHTA and CDR2 is FQGNSA. The source material was peripheral blood, sampled on day 0 of AZD1222 vaccination. The clonotype was recovered from an adult in good health. This chain joins TRBV7-2 and TRBJ1-2; 8 bases align to TRBD1. The CDR3 DNA reads TGTGCCAGCAGCTACGGACAGGGCTATGGCTACACCTTC. This codes for CASSYGQGYGYTF. Full variable domain (remainder filled in from reference TRBV7-2 and TRBJ1-2): GAGVSQSPSNKVTEKGKDVELRCDPISGHTALYWYRQSLGQGLEFLIYFQGNSAPDKSGLPSDRFSAERTGGSVSTLTIQRTQQEDSAVYLCASSYGQGYGYTFGSGTRLTVV.